The clone carrying this TCR beta chain was seen just once. Other DNA sequences of this sample code for an identical CDR3. These data originate in a study of blood T cell repertoires in COVID-19. The wider study: Acute and convalescent COVID-19 specimens originated in the United States, Italy and Spain. The cDNA or gDNA used as material had been derived from T cells, B-cell-depleted T cells, or PBMCs.

Original analysis: Quantification of nucleated cells was approximated via reference gene primer amplification. Sequenced by immunoSEQ multiplex PCR; TCRdb stores in-frame clones only, minus some. V and J calls and clone size are as listed in that table; D and trimming were resolved from the DNA. The sample lists approximately 110,000 clones; 85% were seen once. Germline V CDR1 and CDR2: LNHNV, YYDKDF (reference sequence). The length of the CDR3 is 14 residues. V lost 4 bases and J 2 bases, leaving 10 bases between the germline ends. The sequence came from a human donor in a cohort sampled during active COVID-19. The chain combines TRBV15 with TRBJ2-3; D is possibly TRBD1 (6 bases). The sequenced material came from peripheral blood. CDR3 region: CATSIDRSTDTQYF. The CDR3 region has the DNA TGTGCCACCAGCATCGACAGGTCCACAGATACGCAGTATTTT.